Listed below are T cell receptor beta chains from one sample, sequenced in a study of T-cell memory formation after mild COVID-19. One entry per CDR3 protein results from TCRdb running MiXCR on the 5' RACE reads. The table has roughly 300,000 distinct CDR3 sequences, roughly an eighth seen once. Sequencing used PBMCs or a T cell subset sorted from them (not recorded which). Receptor source: a young man who had mild COVID-19 (a few samples of this study predate the infection). Cell type and time point are not known. Both conserved end residues are part of each CDR3. The D gene is left open where the match is weak. Rows may omit the clone size; those that give it use once, few, many or a size class.

TRBV19	TRBD2	TRBJ2-1	-	TGTGCCAGTAGTTTCTCCGCGAGCGGGGGGTACAATGAGCAGTTCTTC	CASSFSASGGYNEQFF
TRBV2	TRBD1	TRBJ2-1	few	TGTGCCAGCAGGATATCGACAGGGACCAATGAGCAGTTCTTC	CASRISTGTNEQFF
TRBV4-1	-	TRBJ2-1	few	TGCGCCAGCAGCCAATTAGGCACAGCCAATGAGCAGTTCTTC	CASSQLGTANEQFF
TRBV7-8	TRBD2	TRBJ2-3	many	TGTGCCAGCAGCGGGGGACTAGCGGGGTCAGATACGCAGTATTTT	CASSGGLAGSDTQYF
TRBV28	-	TRBJ2-2	few	TGTGCCAGCAGTACATCTCCCCTGTCAACAAACACCGGGGAGCTGTTTTTT	CASSTSPLSTNTGELFF
TRBV12-3/TRBV12-4	-	TRBJ2-4	few	TGTGCCAGCAGCCCTACAGGGTGGGACAAAAACATTCAGTACTTC	CASSPTGWDKNIQYF
TRBV4-2	TRBD2	TRBJ2-3	-	TGTGCCAGCAGCCAAGCTAGCGGGTCTCTGCAAGATACGCAGTATTTT	CASSQASGSLQDTQYF
TRBV6-5	-	TRBJ1-6	-	TGTGCCAGCCAACTAGGACAGAATAATTCACCCCTCCACTTT	CASQLGQNNSPLHF
TRBV19	-	TRBJ1-3	few	TGTGCCAGTAGTACACTCGACAGTTCTGGAAACACCATATATTTT	CASSTLDSSGNTIYF
TRBV5-4	-	TRBJ2-5	many	TGTGCCAGCAGCTCGCCGACCGAAGGAGAGACCCAGTACTTC	CASSSPTEGETQYF
TRBV18	-	TRBJ1-2	once	TGTGCCAGCTCACCCCCGGCCGGGAACTATGGCTACACCTTC	CASSPPAGNYGYTF
TRBV9	-	TRBJ2-1	-	TGTGCCAGCAGCGTAGGGTCCCTCGGGAATGAGCAGTTCTTC	CASSVGSLGNEQFF
TRBV5-4	-	TRBJ1-5	-	TGTGCCAGCAGCTTGGCCCCGAATCAGCCCCAGCATTTT	CASSLAPNQPQHF
TRBV11-2	-	TRBJ2-5	few	TGTGCCAGCAGCCGGCAGGGGTTGCCGGGGGAGACCCAGTACTTC	CASSRQGLPGETQYF
TRBV12-3/TRBV12-4	-	TRBJ2-4	-	TGTGCCAGCAGTCCTCGAGGCATTCAGTACTTC	CASSPRGIQYF
TRBV15	-	TRBJ2-7	few	TGTGCCACCAGCAGAGAGGGCAGGGGAGGCGACGAGCAGTACTTC	CATSREGRGGDEQYF
TRBV12-3/TRBV12-4	-	TRBJ2-1	-	TGTGCCAGCAGTTTTCAGCTAGAGGCAGGCGAGCAGTTCTTC	CASSFQLEAGEQFF
TRBV7-2	-	TRBJ1-3	many	TGTGCCAGCAGCTACATTGCTGGAAACACCATATATTTT	CASSYIAGNTIYF
TRBV6-2/TRBV6-3	TRBD1	TRBJ2-2	-	TGTGCCACCGGTGGACAGGGAAGTTTTAGAACCGGGGAGCTGTTTTTT	CATGGQGSFRTGELFF
TRBV7-2	-	TRBJ2-3	-	TGTGCCAGCAGCTTAGCGATGACAGATACGCAGTATTTT	CASSLAMTDTQYF
TRBV3-2	-	TRBJ2-1	-	TGTGCCAGCAGCCAAGTGGCGCGGGATGAGCAGTTCTTC	CASSQVARDEQFF
TRBV29-1	TRBD1	TRBJ2-6	-	TGCAGCGTTGGTCAGGGGGCGCCTGGGGCCAACGTCCTGACTTTC	CSVGQGAPGANVLTF
TRBV20-1	-	TRBJ1-3	few	TGCAGTGCTAGTGTTCTCAACACCATATATTTT	CSASVLNTIYF
TRBV28	-	TRBJ1-5	-	TGTGCCTCAGAGGGGGAGGATCGGGTCAGTCAGCCCCAGCATTTT	CASEGEDRVSQPQHF
TRBV7-9	TRBD2	TRBJ2-2	few	TGTGCCAGCGGGGACGTCTCGGGAGGGGACACCGGGGAGCTGTTTTTT	CASGDVSGGDTGELFF
TRBV5-1	TRBD2	TRBJ2-5	many	TGCGCCAGCAGCTTGGCCGGGACTAGCGATGAGACCCAGTACTTC	CASSLAGTSDETQYF
TRBV14	TRBD2	TRBJ2-7	-	TGTGCCAGCAGCCAAGATCGCTTCGGCGGGGGCTACGAGCAGTACTTC	CASSQDRFGGGYEQYF
TRBV10-3	TRBD2	TRBJ2-1	few	TGTGCCACCACTAGCGGGGGCGATAATGAGCAGTTCTTC	CATTSGGDNEQFF
TRBV7-8	-	TRBJ1-1	-	TGTGCCAGCAGCTTAGGCCAGCCCTCCGTCATGAACACTGAAGCTTTCTTT	CASSLGQPSVMNTEAFF
TRBV20-1	TRBD2	TRBJ2-3	-	TGCAGTGCTAGCTGGGCGGGGGGGCCGTCGGCTCTAGATACGCAGTATTTT	CSASWAGGPSALDTQYF
TRBV28	-	TRBJ1-5	few	TGTGCCAGCAGTCCCACCGGGACACAAAATCAGCCCCAGCATTTT	CASSPTGTQNQPQHF
TRBV2	TRBD1	TRBJ2-3	few	TGTGCCAGCAGAAACACCGACAGGGGAACTAGCACAGATACGCAGTATTTT	CASRNTDRGTSTDTQYF
TRBV5-6	-	TRBJ1-1	-	TGTGCCAGCAGCTATACAGACGAGACTGAAGCTTTCTTT	CASSYTDETEAFF
TRBV27	TRBD1	TRBJ2-3	few	TGTGCCAGCAGTCCCCTCGGGACAGGGGGCCCTGGGGCAGATACGCAGTATTTT	CASSPLGTGGPGADTQYF
TRBV11-2	TRBD2	TRBJ2-3	-	TGTGCCAGCAGTCCAACGGGACTAGGGAGCACAGATACGCAGTATTTT	CASSPTGLGSTDTQYF
TRBV20-1	TRBD1	TRBJ1-2	few	TGCAGTGCTAGTGTCCGCTCAGGGGGCTATGGCTACACCTTC	CSASVRSGGYGYTF
TRBV7-9	-	TRBJ2-1	-	TGTGCCAGCAGCCGCGGTGAGGGGGTCGCAGGGCGACACAATGAGCAGTTCTTC	CASSRGEGVAGRHNEQFF
TRBV6-5	-	TRBJ1-6	many	TGTGCCAGCAGACACCGACCGGGACTGCCTAATTCACCCCTCCACTTT	CASRHRPGLPNSPLHF
TRBV4-3	-	TRBJ2-3	-	TGCGCCAGCAGCCAAGACAGAGAAACTGGCACAGATACGCAGTATTTT	CASSQDRETGTDTQYF
TRBV6-2/TRBV6-3	TRBD1	TRBJ1-6	-	TGTGCCAGCAGTACCGGGACAGAGAATTCACCCCTCCACTTT	CASSTGTENSPLHF
TRBV4-2	TRBD2	TRBJ2-1	few	TGTGCCAGCAGCCAAGGGGGCGGGACTACTTACAATGAGCAGTTCTTC	CASSQGGGTTYNEQFF
TRBV6-1	TRBD1	TRBJ2-3	-	TGTGCCAGCAGTGCCGAGACAGGGGGCACAGATACGCAGTATTTT	CASSAETGGTDTQYF